The 11 T cell receptor beta chains given below trace back to one sample, sequenced in a study of CD8 T cells in ankylosing spondylitis. MiXCR was run by TCRdb on the 5' RACE reads, yielding one entry per CDR3 protein. The table lists approximately 190,000 distinct CDR3 sequences, 10% to 15% of them singletons. Specimen: blood, either unsorted or a sorted T cell fraction (not recorded which). All receptors come from a female donor with ankylosing spondylitis or in good health (not recorded which).

In its sample, this clonotype was seen a few times. The chain couples TRBV19 to TRBJ1-2; D not resolved. CDR3 length: 15 residues. From germline, CDR1 is LNHDA and CDR2 SQIVND (reference sequence). The V end was cut by 5 bases, the J end by 4 bases, with 17 bases between. Here the CDR3 DNA reads TGTGCCAGTAGTCTTTCTCCGGACGGCCTCTATGGCTACACCTTC. Translating it yields CASSLSPDGLYGYTF.

This clonotype has just a few counts. Just one base apart from a much larger clone, this may be a read error. This chain joins TRBV19 and TRBJ1-2; D might be TRBD1 (5 bases). In germline, CDR1 is LNHDA, CDR2 SQIVND (reference sequence). The CDR3 contains 12 residues. CDR3 loop: CASGAIEYGSTF. The CDR3 DNA reads as TGTGCCAGCGGGGCCATTGAATATGGCTCCACCTTC.

This chain links TRBV12-3 or TRBV12-4 with TRBJ1-2; TRBD1 agrees at 7 bases. The CDR3 consists of 13 residues. Unmatched junction bases numbered 9, after V lost 6 bases and J lost 8 bases. CDR3 region: CASSPDRRGGYTF. In DNA, the CDR3 is TGTGCCAGCAGCCCGGACAGGCGTGGCGGCTACACCTTC.

This clonotype was counted a single time. Since a much larger clone is just one base distant, this may be a read error. This sequence joins TRBV5-1 and TRBJ1-1; no clear D gene. The CDR3 runs 14 residues. Trimming shortened V by 7 bases and J by 1 base, and 14 bases separated the two germline ends. The germline V gene has CDR1 SGHRS and CDR2 YFSETQ. This CDR3 is CASRLLTGNTEAFF. The CDR3, as DNA: TGCGCCAGCCGCCTTTTAACGGGGAACACTGAAGCTTTCTTT.

The rearrangement uses TRBV7-2 and TRBJ2-5, with 8 bases lining up with TRBD2. Unmatched junction bases numbered 7, after V lost 2 bases and J lost 5 bases. Germline values: CDR1 SGHTA, CDR2 FQGNSA. This CDR3 comprises 15 residues. The CDR3 is CASSLQGLALETQYF. CDR3 DNA: TGTGCCAGCAGCTTACAAGGACTAGCTTTGGAGACCCAGTACTTC.

Ten or more counts support this clonotype. The chain is built from TRBV10-3 and TRBJ2-7; 8 bases map to TRBD1. This CDR3 is 14 amino acids long. With 3 bases clipped from V and 4 bases from J, the junction kept 5 bases outside the gene matches. CDR1 is ENHRY and CDR2 is SYGVKD in the germline V gene. The CDR3: CAISDYGQGYEQYF. DNA of the CDR3: TGTGCCATCAGTGACTACGGACAGGGTTACGAGCAGTACTTC.

This clonotype has only a few counts. The chain uses TRBV7-6 and TRBJ1-3; D may be TRBD1 (5 bases). Germline CDR1 is SGHVS and CDR2 is FNYEAQ. V lost 5 bases and J 4 bases, leaving 18 bases between the germline ends. The CDR3 totals 16 residues. CDR3 in DNA: TGTGCCAGCAGCCGAGGACACCCGCGGGAAGGAAACACCATATATTTT. As protein: CASSRGHPREGNTIYF.

This clonotype was recorded many times. This sequence joins TRBV28 and TRBJ2-3; no firm D call. The germline gives CDR1 MDHEN, CDR2 SYDVKM. This CDR3 spans 13 amino acids. Trimming removed 6 bases from V and 6 bases from J, with 13 bases in between. CDR3 bases: TGTGCCAGCAGCAACAAGCCTCAGGATACGCAGTATTTT. Translating it yields CASSNKPQDTQYF.

The table lists this clonotype with many counts. The rearrangement uses TRBV4-1 and TRBJ2-7, with 8 bases lining up with TRBD1. The CDR3 extends over 15 amino acids. Per the germline V gene, CDR1 is MGHRA and CDR2 is YSYEKL. J gave up 4 bases and V 4 bases, and 9 bases lay outside the gene matches. CDR3 DNA: TGCGCCAGCAGCCCCGGACAGGGTGCAGTTTACGAGCAGTACTTC. It is translated as CASSPGQGAVYEQYF.

At least ten counts were recorded for this clonotype. V is TRBV5-1 and J is TRBJ1-5; D not certain. V was clipped by 4 bases and J by 7 bases, with 12 bases between them. The CDR3 contains 13 residues. Germline V gene data show CDR1 as SGHRS and CDR2 as YFSETQ. In DNA form, the CDR3 reads TGCGCCAGCAGCGTTGGGCCTATACAGCCCCAGCATTTT. Translating it yields CASSVGPIQPQHF.

The rearrangement uses TRBV7-2 and TRBJ2-1, with D uncertain. The V and J ends lost 6 bases and 5 bases respectively, with 8 bases between them. CDR1 and CDR2 from the germline V gene are SGHTA and FQGNSA. CDR3 length: 12 amino acids. The CDR3 bases are TGTGCCAGCAGGCTATTCAACAATGAGCAGTTCTTC. It yields the protein CASRLFNNEQFF. Complete variable domain (other parts from reference TRBV7-2 and TRBJ2-1): GAGVSQSPSNKVTEKGKDVELRCDPISGHTALYWYRQSLGQGLEFLIYFQGNSAPDKSGLPSDRFSAERTGGSVSTLTIQRTQQEDSAVYLCASRLFNNEQFFGPGTRLTVL.